This is a list of T cell receptor beta chains from one sample in a study of blood T cells in healthy people across ages. TCRdb re-analysed the 5' RACE reads in MiXCR, keeping a single row per CDR3 protein. The sample lists hundreds of thousands of distinct CDR3 sequences; roughly three fifths were seen once. Sequencing used blood. These receptors came from a middle-aged man in good health. Each CDR3 is given with its conserved first and last residue. D genes are given only for firm matches. Not every row has a clone size; where given, it reads once, few, many or a size class.

>TRBV4-1|16|NA|NA|TRBJ1-4
CASSQVAAGLNEKLFF
TGCGCCAGCAGCCAAGTGGCGGCAGGCCTTAATGAAAAACTGTTTTTT
>TRBV4-3|16|TRBD1|once|TRBJ1-2
CASSQRDSTGGEVYTF
TGCGCCAGCAGCCAAAGAGATTCGACAGGGGGCGAGGTCTACACCTTC
>TRBV5-6|14|TRBD2|NA|TRBJ2-5
CASSAGLAEETQYF
TGTGCCAGCAGCGCCGGACTAGCGGAAGAGACCCAGTACTTC
>TRBV11-2|20|NA|NA|TRBJ1-4
CASSVGLSQGIVGTNEKLFF
TGTGCCAGCAGCGTCGGATTGTCCCAGGGGATAGTTGGAACTAATGAAAAACTGTTTTTT
>TRBV7-2|17|NA|NA|TRBJ2-3
CASSLFGSGLGTDTQYF
TGTGCCAGCAGCTTATTTGGAAGCGGGTTAGGCACAGATACGCAGTATTTT
>TRBV20-1|13|TRBD1|NA|TRBJ1-6
CSARTGAGSPLHF
TGCAGTGCGCGGACAGGGGCAGGGTCACCCCTCCACTTT
>TRBV2|16|TRBD1|few|TRBJ2-5
CASRTSGRGRTETQYF
TGTGCCAGCAGGACCTCGGGCAGGGGGCGGACAGAGACCCAGTACTTC
>TRBV6-5|15|TRBD1|few|TRBJ1-1
CASRFGQGRYTEAFF
TGTGCCAGCAGGTTTGGACAGGGACGATACACTGAAGCTTTCTTT
>TRBV7-6|12|NA|NA|TRBJ2-1
CASSLDTLEQFF
TGTGCCAGCAGCTTAGATACTCTTGAGCAGTTCTTC
>TRBV7-2|13|NA|NA|TRBJ2-7
CASREQGSQEQYF
TGTGCCAGCAGGGAACAGGGATCTCAGGAGCAGTACTTC
>TRBV29-1|14|TRBD2|few|TRBJ2-3
CSVRGAVRLDTQYF
TGCAGCGTGCGGGGGGCCGTCCGCTTGGATACGCAGTATTTT
>TRBV20-1|17|TRBD2|NA|TRBJ2-1
CSASPQRSSGLYNEQFF
TGCAGTGCTAGCCCCCAACGCTCTAGCGGACTGTACAATGAGCAGTTCTTC
>TRBV7-2|12|NA|once|TRBJ2-5
CASSLSCETQYF
TGTGCCAGCAGCTTATCTTGTGAGACCCAGTACTTC
>TRBV4-3|16|TRBD2|NA|TRBJ2-3
CASSQGGSGKTDTQYF
TGCGCCAGCAGCCAAGGGGGTAGCGGGAAGACAGATACGCAGTATTTT
>TRBV3-1|14|NA|few|TRBJ1-1
CASSQPGPNTEAFF
TGTGCCAGCAGCCAACCGGGCCCAAACACTGAAGCTTTCTTT